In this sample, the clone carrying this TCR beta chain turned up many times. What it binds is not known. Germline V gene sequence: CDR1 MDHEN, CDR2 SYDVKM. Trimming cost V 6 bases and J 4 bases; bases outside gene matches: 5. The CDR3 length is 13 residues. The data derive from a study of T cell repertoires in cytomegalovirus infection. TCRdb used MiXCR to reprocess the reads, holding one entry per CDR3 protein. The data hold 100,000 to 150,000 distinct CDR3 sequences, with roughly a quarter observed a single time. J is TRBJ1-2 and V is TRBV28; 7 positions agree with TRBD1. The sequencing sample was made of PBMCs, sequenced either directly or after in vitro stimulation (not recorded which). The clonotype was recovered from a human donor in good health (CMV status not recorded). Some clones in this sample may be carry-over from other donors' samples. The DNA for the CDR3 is TGTGCCAGCAGGACGGGACAGATCTATGGCTACACCTTC. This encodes CASRTGQIYGYTF.